These T cell receptor beta chains were read from a single sample in a study of blood T cell repertoires in COVID-19. Generated by immunoSEQ multiplex PCR, the TCRdb table keeps only in-frame clones and is missing some. The table lists about 120,000 clones, nearly 90% of them singletons, with about 1% in the top ten. The specimen sequenced was peripheral blood. Receptors were obtained from a woman over 75 with acute or convalescent COVID-19. Both conserved end residues are part of each CDR3. A D gene is named only where the DNA matches it firmly. Only part of the rows carry a size: once, few, many, or a class if the clone is expanded.

>TRBJ2-1|TRBD2|TRBV5-5|.
TGTGCCAGCAGCCAAGCGGGGGATCCCTACAATGAGCAGTTCTTC
CASSQAGDPYNEQFF
>TRBJ2-2|TRBD2|TRBV5-1|.
TGCGCCAGCAGCTTTAGGACTAGCGGTGACGGGGAGCTGTTTTTT
CASSFRTSGDGELFF
>TRBJ2-2|.|TRBV5-1|.
TGCGCCAGCAGCTCCAGGGCTACCGCGAACACCGGGGAGCTGTTTTTT
CASSSRATANTGELFF
>TRBJ2-5|TRBD2|TRBV4-2|.
TGTGCCAGCAGCCAAGACACTAGCGGGGGGCTCCAAGAGACCCAGTACTTC
CASSQDTSGGLQETQYF
>TRBJ2-1|TRBD1|TRBV7-8|.
TGTGCCAGCAGCTCCCCTTCAGGGACAGGCTCCTACAATGAGCAGTTCTTC
CASSSPSGTGSYNEQFF
>TRBJ1-2|TRBD1|TRBV29-1|.
TGCAGCGTTGAAAAACAGGGGGCTGGTTATGGCTACACCTTC
CSVEKQGAGYGYTF
>TRBJ2-1|.|TRBV2|.
TGTGCCAGCAGTCGGGGGTACAATGAGCAGTTCTTC
CASSRGYNEQFF
>TRBJ2-2|TRBD2|TRBV5-1|.
TGCGCCAGCAGCTTGGGGACTAGCGGGGCAACCGGGGAGCTGTTTTTT
CASSLGTSGATGELFF
>TRBJ1-2|.|TRBV27|once
TGTGCCAGCAGTGACTGGGACTCAGGGAGGGGTGGCTACACCTTC
CASSDWDSGRGGYTF
>TRBJ2-1|TRBD2|TRBV4-1|.
TGCGCCAGCAGCCGCCCGACTAGCGGGAGGGACAATGAGCAGTTCTTC
CASSRPTSGRDNEQFF
>TRBJ1-5|.|TRBV2|.
TGTGCCAGCAGTGTGTATAACAATCAGCCCCAGCATTTT
CASSVYNNQPQHF
>TRBJ2-3|TRBD2|TRBV11-3|.
TGTGCCAGCAGCCTTAGCGGGGGGACCACAGATACGCAGTATTTT
CASSLSGGTTDTQYF
>TRBJ1-5|TRBD1|TRBV19|once
TGTGCCAGTAGTACAGTCGGACAGGGTAGCAATCAGCCCCAGCATTTT
CASSTVGQGSNQPQHF
>TRBJ2-5|TRBD1|TRBV27|.
TGTGCCAGCAGTTTATCGACAGGGCAGGAGACCCAGTACTTC
CASSLSTGQETQYF
>TRBJ2-1|.|TRBV19|.
TGTGCCAGTAGTATGGGAGGTGAGCAGTTCTTC
CASSMGGEQFF
>TRBJ2-2|TRBD1|TRBV7-6|once
TGTGCCAGCAGCTTAGAGGGACAGGGGGCTTCCGGGGAGCTGTTTTTT
CASSLEGQGASGELFF
>TRBJ2-2|TRBD2|TRBV7-9|.
TGTGCCAGCAGCTTATACGGCGGGGGAGCCAACACCGGGGAGCTGTTTTTT
CASSLYGGGANTGELFF
>TRBJ1-2|TRBD1|TRBV19|once
TGTGCCAGTACGGACGCGGGACAGGGGGACTATGGCTACACCTTC
CASTDAGQGDYGYTF
>TRBJ1-1|TRBD1|TRBV28|.
TGTGCCAGCAGTTTAGGAACAGGGGGGTCTTTCTTT
CASSLGTGGSFF
>TRBJ2-7|TRBD1|TRBV15|once
TGTGCCACCAGCAGAGCGAGGGGACAGGGCGCGAACGAGCAGTACTTC
CATSRARGQGANEQYF
>TRBJ1-5|TRBD1|TRBV18|few
TGTGCCAGCTCACCGGGACAGGGCTATCAGCCCCAGCATTTT
CASSPGQGYQPQHF
>TRBJ2-2|TRBD1|TRBV28|.
TGTGCCAGCAGTTTGGACAGGGGGCGCGTCGGGGAGCTGTTTTTT
CASSLDRGRVGELFF
>TRBJ1-1|TRBD1|TRBV19|.
TGTGCCAGTACCCCTGTGACAGGGAGGAACACTGAAGCTTTCTTT
CASTPVTGRNTEAFF
>TRBJ1-1|TRBD1|TRBV5-1|.
TGCGCCAGCACTCAGGCAGGGGGCTGGACTGAAGCTTTCTTT
CASTQAGGWTEAFF
>TRBJ2-3|TRBD2|TRBV6-6|.
TGTGCCAGCAGTTACCGAGCGGGACGGGCAGATACGCAGTATTTT
CASSYRAGRADTQYF
>TRBJ2-2|.|TRBV9|.
TGTGCCAGCAGCGTAGCTCAGGGTTGGAGAAACGGGGAGCTGTTTTTT
CASSVAQGWRNGELFF
>TRBJ2-1|.|TRBV9|.
TGTGCCAGCAGCGTAGCGGGAGCTTCCTACAATGAGCAGTTCTTC
CASSVAGASYNEQFF
>TRBJ1-6|.|TRBV2|.
TGTGCCAGCAGTCAGGGGAGCTCCTATAATTCACCCCTCCACTTT
CASSQGSSYNSPLHF
>TRBJ1-5|TRBD1|TRBV28|.
TGTGCCAGCACTGCGGTACAGGGGAATCAGCCCCAGCATTTT
CASTAVQGNQPQHF
>TRBJ2-2|.|TRBV21-1|.
TGTGCCAGCAGCAACCCAAGCAGACTAGCGGGGCCCACCGGGGAGCTGTTTTTT
CASSNPSRLAGPTGELFF
>TRBJ1-2|.|TRBV29-1|.
TGCAGCGTTGATCAGGGGTACAGAGCTAACTATGGCTACACCTTC
CSVDQGYRANYGYTF
>TRBJ1-4|.|TRBV7-8|.
TGTGCCAGCAGCTTAGCGGGAGTTGCTAATGAAAAACTGTTTTTT
CASSLAGVANEKLFF
>TRBJ1-2|.|TRBV4-1|.
TGCGCCAGCAGCCAAAGGACAGCGAACTATGGCTACACCTTC
CASSQRTANYGYTF
>TRBJ1-5|.|TRBV7-9|.
TGTGCCAGCAGCTTAGGGGGACTACCCCCCCAGCATTTT
CASSLGGLPPQHF
>TRBJ1-2|TRBD1|TRBV10-3|.
TGTGCCATCAAGGGACAGGACTATGGCTACACCTTC
CAIKGQDYGYTF
>TRBJ2-7|TRBD1|TRBV24-1|.
TGTGCCACCAGTGATTCTGGACAGGGTTACGAGCAGTACTTC
CATSDSGQGYEQYF
>TRBJ1-3|.|TRBV6-5|.
TGTGCCAGCAGTTACTCGAGAGTTACGGGAAACACCATATATTTT
CASSYSRVTGNTIYF
>TRBJ1-4|TRBD1|TRBV27|.
TGTGCCAGCGCCTCCAGGGGGTTTGGAAAACTGTTTTTT
CASASRGFGKLFF
>TRBJ1-2|.|TRBV19|.
TGTGCCAGTAGGAGGGCGGACAGCCCCTATGGCTACACCTTC
CASRRADSPYGYTF